Sequencing of this T cell receptor (beta chain) was carried out in a study of follicular helper T cells after annual influenza vaccination. Study-wide context: Days 0, 7 and 28 post-vaccination were the blood draw times. Some donors were sampled over the 2013-2014, 2014-2015 and 2015-2016 vaccinations.

Sample time point: 2014-2015 season, 7 days after vaccination. The V end lost 0 bases, the J end lost 8 bases, and 8 bases lay between the germline ends. The length of the CDR3 is 12 residues. Germline V gene lookup returns CDR1 GTSNPN and CDR2 SVGIG (reference sequence). Clones were read by immunoSEQ multiplex PCR, and TCRdb kept only the in-frame ones, dropping some. The data contain over 7,000 clones, approximately 78% of them singletons. This receptor was identified in an adult who received the influenza vaccine. The genes are TRBV30 and TRBJ2-1; D remains unclear. This material consisted of CXCR5+ CD38- circulating T follicular helper cells from blood, taken 7 days after influenza vaccination. Described subset: circulating Tfh, non-naive CD4+CXCR5+PD-1+ (ICOS+CD38+ or ICOS-CD38-). The CDR3 sequence: CAWSVHSDEQFF. CDR3 DNA: TGTGCCTGGAGTGTACATAGTGATGAGCAGTTCTTC.